The clone carrying this TCR beta chain was recorded only once. Its antigen is undetermined. Germline V gives CDR1 SNHLY, CDR2 FYNNEI. The V segment lost 6 bases and the J segment 8 bases; nucleotides outside the gene matches: 7. The CDR3 length is 14 residues. The protocol was immunoSEQ multiplex PCR, while the TCRdb copy is restricted to in-frame clones and leaves out a portion. This table holds about 2.4 million clones, 90% to 95% found once. This sample was taken from a study of shared clonotypes between healthy human individuals. Study results and caveats: A reduction in generation probabilities was seen for non-shared clonotypes relative to those shared by all four donors.

The V gene is TRBV2, the J gene TRBJ1-4; TRBD1 matches 9 bases. This TCR derives from a man younger than 35 in good health. The sample comprised naive CD4+ T cells sorted from blood. The subset denotes: CD45RA+ positively selected. CDR3 DNA sequence: TGTGCCAGCAGCCCACAGGGGGCGACGGAAAAACTGTTTTTT. Translating gives CASSPQGATEKLFF.